This entry describes one T cell receptor beta chain. Its antigen is still unknown. The assay that was used to sequence DNA from cultured CD4+ T cells was the Oncomine TCR Beta short-read assay. TCRdb independently ran MiXCR on the PCR reads; one entry per CDR3 protein. The profile shows more than 10,000 distinct CDR3 sequences, about 45% of them singletons. Treatment here: approximately 10-day PBMC culture with coronavirus spike peptide pools or control peptides (ViraFEST assay). With fresh IL-2 medium, half the medium was replaced on days 3 and 7. This record comes from a study of vaccination and CD4 T cells after COVID-19. The study, taken as a whole, reports: Median SARS-CoV-2-reactive clonotype numbers went up from approximately 21 to 38, but not significantly.

V was trimmed by 5 bases and J by 5 bases, leaving 18 bases between them. CDR1 MNHEY and CDR2 SMNVEV come from the germline V gene (reference sequence). The CDR3 spans 15 residues. Sequenced material: CD4+ T cells from blood, cultured in vitro. The TCR sequence derives from a human donor who had recovered from COVID-19. The chain joins TRBV27 to TRBJ1-1; D possibly corresponds to TRBD1 (5 bases). The CDR3 region is CASSARRGRDTEAFF. DNA for the CDR3: TGTGCCAGCAGTGCCAGGAGGGGAAGGGATACTGAAGCTTTCTTT.